This is a list of T cell receptor beta chains from one sample in a study of T cells in Graves' hyperthyroidism and ophthalmopathy. TCRdb re-called the multiplex PCR reads with MiXCR, one entry per CDR3 protein. The sample holds around 580,000 distinct CDR3 sequences, under 60% seen once. Sequencing was done on a sample of peripheral blood or thyroid tissue (not recorded which). Every receptor here comes from a young woman with Graves' hyperthyroidism. Both conserved end residues are part of each CDR3. A D gene is named only where the DNA matches it firmly. The size of a clone is reported for some rows only, either as once, few or many, or as a class for expanded clones.

v_call	d_call	j_call	clone_size	cdr3_aa	cdr3_nt
TRBV10-1	.	TRBJ1-4	once	CASSQGLAGSNERLFF	TGCGCCAGCAGTCAAGGACTAGCGGGAAGCAATGAAAGACTGTTTTTT
TRBV14	.	TRBJ1-6	many	CASTGTKNSPLHF	TGTGCCAGCACCGGGACTAAGAATTCACCCCTCCACTTT
TRBV15	.	TRBJ1-4	.	CATRGTEADEKLFF	TGTGCCACCAGGGGGACCGAAGCGGATGAAAAACTGTTTTTT
TRBV2	.	TRBJ2-5	once	CASSEGSARKGAETQYF	TGTGCCAGCAGTGAAGGCAGTGCTAGAAAGGGAGCAGAGACCCAGTACTTC
TRBV2	.	TRBJ1-6	many	CASSETANNSPLHF	TGTGCCAGCAGTGAAACAGCAAATAATTCACCCCTCCACTTT
TRBV7-9	.	TRBJ1-5	many	CASSLTLGQPQHF	TGTGCCAGCAGCTTAACCTTGGGTCAGCCCCAGCATTTT
TRBV7-9	TRBD2	TRBJ2-2	.	CASSTRTSGGTGELFF	TGTGCCAGCAGCACACGGACTAGCGGGGGCACCGGGGAGCTGTTTTTT
TRBV19	.	TRBJ1-5	.	CASSPPGNEPQHF	TGTGCCAGTAGTCCCCCGGGCAATGAGCCCCAGCATTTT
TRBV6-1	TRBD1	TRBJ1-2	.	CASSYPRTGSDYGYTF	TGTGCCAGCAGTTACCCTCGGACAGGTTCCGACTATGGCTACACCTTC
TRBV27	.	TRBJ1-2	many	CASSPTWGYGYTF	TGTGCCAGCAGTCCGACATGGGGGTATGGCTACACCTTC
TRBV20-1	.	TRBJ1-5	.	CSANWGPHNQPQHF	TGCAGTGCTAATTGGGGACCGCACAATCAGCCCCAGCATTTT
TRBV18	TRBD2	TRBJ2-7	.	CASSPQGAAGGSYEQYF	TGTGCCAGCTCACCGCAAGGGGCAGCGGGAGGCTCCTACGAGCAGTACTTC
TRBV20-1	.	TRBJ1-2	many	CSARDPAGGYYGYTF	TGCAGTGCTAGAGATCCGGCCGGGGGCTACTATGGCTACACCTTC
TRBV30	.	TRBJ1-2	.	CAWSVSGDYTF	TGTGCCTGGAGTGTCTCGGGAGACTACACCTTC
TRBV28	TRBD1	TRBJ1-4	.	CASSHDRGQKGGLFF	TGTGCCAGCAGCCACGACAGGGGACAAAAGGGGGGACTGTTTTTT
TRBV29-1	.	TRBJ2-6	.	CSVEGRGGARGANVLTF	TGCAGCGTTGAGGGGAGGGGGGGGGCGCGCGGGGCCAACGTCCTGACTTTC
TRBV7-9	.	TRBJ2-7	.	CASSRDREGGYEQYF	TGTGCCAGCAGCAGAGACAGGGAGGGCGGCTACGAGCAGTACTTC
TRBV5-1	.	TRBJ2-3	few	CASSLGESTDTQYF	TGCGCCAGCAGCTTGGGGGAAAGCACAGATACGCAGTATTTT
TRBV2	.	TRBJ1-1	once	CASVEDLGGITEAFF	TGTGCCAGCGTTGAAGACCTTGGGGGTATCACTGAAGCTTTCTTT
TRBV12-3/TRBV12-4	TRBD2	TRBJ2-5	few	CASSPGIAGTQETQYF	TGTGCCAGCAGTCCCGGGATAGCGGGTACCCAAGAGACCCAGTACTTC
TRBV2	.	TRBJ1-3	.	CAGSIAGNTIYF	TGTGCCGGCTCCATTGCGGGAAACACCATATATTTT
TRBV20-1	TRBD1	TRBJ1-1	.	CSYEGARTEAFF	TGCAGTTACGAGGGGGCAAGAACTGAAGCTTTCTTT
TRBV10-3	TRBD1	TRBJ1-2	.	CAISERAGGYGYTF	TGTGCCATCAGTGAGAGGGCAGGGGGCTATGGCTACACCTTC
TRBV15	.	TRBJ2-7	.	CATSRRDDSEQYF	TGTGCCACCAGCAGAAGGGACGACAGCGAGCAGTACTTC
TRBV18	.	TRBJ2-7	.	CASSPGPGAYEQYF	TGTGCCAGCTCACCCGGCCCAGGGGCATACGAGCAGTACTTC
TRBV6-6	.	TRBJ2-1	.	CASSYSGTNEQFF	TGTGCCAGCAGTTACTCCGGGACGAATGAGCAGTTCTTC
TRBV20-1	.	TRBJ1-1	.	CSARSRRTAGGTVMNTEAFF	TGCAGTGCTAGATCCCGCAGGACAGCTGGGGGGACGGTGATGAACACTGAAGCTTTCTTT
TRBV10-3	.	TRBJ1-2	.	CAISVAGSNGYTF	TGTGCCATCAGTGTGGCAGGGTCGAATGGCTACACCTTC
TRBV19	.	TRBJ2-1	.	CAVSPWGEAYNEQFF	TGTGCCGTATCACCCTGGGGCGAGGCCTACAATGAGCAGTTCTTC
TRBV7-3	.	TRBJ1-6	.	CASSEGPISPLHF	TGTGCCAGCAGCGAGGGGCCTATTTCACCCCTCCACTTT
TRBV5-1	TRBD1	TRBJ1-2	.	CASSPGGTGYNYGYTF	TGCGCCAGCAGCCCTGGGGGGACAGGGTACAACTATGGCTACACCTTC
TRBV29-1	TRBD1	TRBJ2-6	.	CSVIGQGATGANVLTF	TGCAGCGTCATCGGACAGGGGGCAACTGGGGCCAACGTCCTGACTTTC
TRBV11-2	TRBD1	TRBJ2-3	.	CASSPGTGWGGSWTDTQYF	TGTGCCAGCAGCCCCGGGACAGGGTGGGGCGGGAGTTGGACAGATACGCAGTATTTT
TRBV7-7	TRBD2	TRBJ2-5	many	CASSALPQREGRETQYF	TGTGCCAGCAGCGCCCTCCCACAGCGGGAGGGCCGAGAGACCCAGTACTTC
TRBV20-1	.	TRBJ1-2	.	CSARDHGEVGYTF	TGCAGTGCTAGAGATCATGGGGAAGTGGGCTACACCTTC
TRBV28	TRBD1	TRBJ1-1	many	CASSLRGRDTEAFF	TGTGCCAGCAGCTTGAGGGGGCGAGACACTGAAGCTTTCTTT
TRBV20-1	.	TRBJ1-2	.	CSAPGLAGYTF	TGCAGTGCTCCTGGACTAGCGGGCTACACCTTC
TRBV11-2	.	TRBJ1-5	many	CASSSNSGEPQHF	TGTGCCAGCAGCTCCAACAGTGGGGAGCCCCAGCATTTT
TRBV7-3	.	TRBJ1-2	many	CASSLDPGGLNYGYTF	TGTGCCAGCAGCTTGGACCCGGGAGGGTTAAACTATGGCTACACCTTC
TRBV20-1	TRBD2	TRBJ2-5	.	CSASRLAGGPFETQYF	TGCAGTGCTAGCAGGCTAGCGGGAGGGCCCTTTGAGACCCAGTACTTC
TRBV2	.	TRBJ1-5	many	CASNKDRYNQPQHF	TGTGCCAGCAATAAAGACAGGTACAATCAGCCCCAGCATTTT
TRBV20-1	TRBD2	TRBJ2-5	many	CSARALDRGQSGTSGVQETQYF	TGCAGTGCTAGAGCTCTCGACAGGGGGCAATCCGGGACTAGCGGGGTTCAAGAGACCCAGTACTTC